The 5 T cell receptor beta chains reported below all come from one sample, sequenced in a study of beta chain features in type 1 diabetes. Expressed TCRB transcripts were sequenced, since all the RNA that had been isolated was reverse transcribed. Produced via immunoSEQ multiplex PCR; TCRdb's table is partial and in-frame only. Of a few hundred thousand clones listed, about 9.3% were seen once; the top ten hold 0.03% to 0.04%. The sequencing input was naive CD4+ T cells from blood. These receptors originate from a woman between 18 and 29 years old in good health.

J is TRBJ2-1 and V is TRBV10-3; TRBD1 matches 9 bases. The CDR3 is 12 amino acids. The J segment lost 10 bases and the V segment lost 7 bases, leaving 5 bases of the junction unmatched. CDR1 and CDR2 (germline): ENHRY, SYGVKD. The CDR3 is CAITPTGGEQFF. DNA of the CDR3: TGTGCCATCACCCCGACAGGGGGAGAGCAGTTCTTC.

This clone was recorded a few times. V gene TRBV7-9 combines with J gene TRBJ2-7; D might be TRBD2 (6 bases). The CDR3 sequence is 15 residues long. The V end lost 4 bases, the J end lost 1 base, and 14 bases lay between the germline ends. Germline V gene data show CDR1 as SEHNR and CDR2 as FQNEAQ (reference sequence). DNA for the CDR3: TGTGCCAGCAGCTCTCCGGGACTGACTTCCTACGAGCAGTACTTC. It codes for CASSSPGLTSYEQYF.

The V call is TRBV12-5, the J call TRBJ2-1, with D possibly TRBD1 on 6 matching bases. CDR1 LGHNT and CDR2 FRNRAP come from the germline V gene. The length of the CDR3 is 14 residues. V dropped 0 bases and J dropped 6 bases, with 9 bases sitting between them. The CDR3 is CASGLVGGSNEQFF. The DNA for the CDR3 is TGTGCTAGTGGTTTGGTAGGGGGAAGCAATGAGCAGTTCTTC.

This clone has more than one count but fewer than ten. The chain joins TRBV7-2 to TRBJ1-1, with a possible D match to TRBD1 (5 bases). Germline CDR1 and CDR2: SGHTA and FQGNSA. The CDR3 spans 15 residues. The V end lost 2 bases, the J end lost 5 bases, and 15 bases lay between the germline ends. The CDR3 nucleotides are TGTGCCAGCAGCTTAATGTACGGGGGGGTAACTGAAGCTTTCTTT. This gives the protein CASSLMYGGVTEAFF.

This clone was detected a few times. The V and J genes are TRBV7-8 and TRBJ2-7; D gene ambiguous. The CDR3 loop spans 13 amino acids. V shed 0 bases and J shed 2 bases, with 5 bases lying between them. Germline V gene sequence: CDR1 SGHVS, CDR2 FQNEAQ. The CDR3 sequence is CASSLATAYEQYF. DNA for the CDR3: TGTGCCAGCAGCTTAGCTACGGCCTACGAGCAGTACTTC.